The next 13 T cell receptor beta chains were all read from a single sample in a study of T-cell reconstitution after alpha-beta-depleted transplantation in children. It was with unique molecular identifiers that the TCRbeta library was prepared. Using its own MiXCR run on the PCR reads, TCRdb lists one record per CDR3 protein. The table has a few hundred thousand distinct CDR3 sequences, 13% seen once. Sequenced here: PBMCs, mostly from graft donor cells, sampled 360 days after TCRalphabeta/CD19-depleted stem cell transplant. These receptor sequences come from a male patient under 18 who had a stem cell transplant for acute myeloid leukemia, so the T cells may come from the graft donor.

This clonotype was counted many times. The chain couples TRBV5-1 to TRBJ2-7, with 9 bases identical to TRBD1. The CDR3 length is 16 residues. Germline values: CDR1 SGHRS, CDR2 YFSETQ. V was pared by 2 bases and J by 2 bases, with 8 bases of the junction left unmatched. This chain's CDR3 is CASSFTGTGNTYEQYF. The CDR3 nucleotides are TGCGCCAGCAGCTTCACCGGGACAGGGAACACCTACGAGCAGTACTTC. Combining the CDR3 with reference TRBV5-1 and TRBJ2-7 gives the whole variable domain KAGVTQTPRYLIKTRGQQVTLSCSPISGHRSVSWYQQTPGQGLQFLFEYFSETQRNKGNFPGRFSGRQFSNSRSEMNVSTLELGDSALYLCASSFTGTGNTYEQYFGPGTRLTVT.

The sample holds a few counts of this clonotype. The chain couples TRBV7-2 to TRBJ2-1, with D possibly called TRBD1 or TRBD2 (5 bases each). V was trimmed by 4 bases and J by 9 bases, leaving 16 bases between them. CDR1 is SGHTA, CDR2 FQGNSA, per germline. This CDR3 region has 14 residues. In DNA, the CDR3 is TGTGCCAGCAGCTCGGGACCCAAGATTGGTGAGCAGTTCTTC. Translating gives CASSSGPKIGEQFF.

The J gene is TRBJ1-5, the V gene TRBV20-1; D is unresolved. Germline V lookup: CDR1 DFQATT, CDR2 SNEGSKA (reference sequence). The germline V and J ends were trimmed by 1 base and 2 bases, with 9 bases remaining between them. The CDR3 is 14 residues long. For the CDR3, the DNA is TGCAGTGCTAGAGCCAATCTGGGCAATCAGCCCCAGCATTTT. Translating gives CSARANLGNQPQHF.

There are a few counts of this clonotype. The chain is built from TRBV15 and TRBJ2-5; maybe TRBD1 (6 bases). Germline V gene lookup returns CDR1 LNHNV and CDR2 YYDKDF (reference sequence). V was shortened by 0 bases and J by 5 bases, with 16 bases between the two germline ends. The CDR3 loop spans 16 amino acids. This CDR3 reads CATSRERLNRAETQYF. In DNA, the CDR3 is TGTGCCACCAGCAGAGAGAGGCTGAACAGGGCGGAGACCCAGTACTTC.

The V gene is TRBV19, the J gene TRBJ2-1, with 7 bases lining up with TRBD2. CDR1 and CDR2 (germline): LNHDA, SQIVND (reference sequence). The CDR3 sequence is 18 residues long. The V segment lost 3 bases and the J segment 3 bases; nucleotides outside the gene matches: 14. This CDR3 reads CASSIGAGLPPSYNEQFF. The CDR3 DNA reads as TGTGCCAGTAGTATTGGAGCGGGACTCCCCCCCAGCTACAATGAGCAGTTCTTC. Filled out from reference TRBV19 and TRBJ2-1, the complete variable domain reads DGGITQSPKYLFRKEGQNVTLSCEQNLNHDAMYWYRQDPGQGLRLIYYSQIVNDFQKGDIAEGYSVSREKKESFPLTVTSAQKNPTAFYLCASSIGAGLPPSYNEQFFGPGTRLTVL.

The chain links TRBV12-3 or TRBV12-4 to TRBJ2-5; 11 nucleotides align to TRBD2. CDR3 length: 15 residues. J lost 3 bases, V lost 10 bases, and 10 bases had no gene match. CDR3 sequence reads: CATAQGLAEKETQYF. As DNA, the CDR3 is TGTGCCACAGCTCAGGGACTAGCGGAAAAAGAGACCCAGTACTTC.

Many counts were recorded for this clonotype. The chain joins TRBV6-2 or TRBV6-3 to TRBJ2-1; D ambiguous. V was clipped by 8 bases and J by 0 bases, with 11 bases between them. The CDR3 runs 14 residues. CDR1 is MNHEY and CDR2 is SVGEGT in the germline V gene. CDR3 sequence reads: CASEAATSYNEQFF. The CDR3 bases are TGTGCCAGCGAGGCGGCCACCTCCTACAATGAGCAGTTCTTC.

The genes are TRBV28 and TRBJ2-7; D might be TRBD1 (5 bases). CDR3 length equals 15 residues. V was pared by 7 bases and J by 3 bases, with 19 bases between. CDR1 and CDR2 (germline): MDHEN, SYDVKM. The CDR3 loop is CASTPTGGAIYEQYF. For the CDR3, the DNA is TGTGCCAGCACCCCCACAGGTGGGGCTATCTACGAGCAGTACTTC.

The V and J genes are TRBV28 and TRBJ2-1; 8 positions agree with TRBD2. This CDR3 contains 18 residues. Germline loops: CDR1 MDHEN, CDR2 SYDVKM. V shed 6 bases, J shed 2 bases, and the junction held 15 bases outside the gene matches. The CDR3 DNA reads as TGTGCCAGCAGGACTAGCCTCGGACTAGCCAATACCTACAATGAGCAGTTCTTC. As protein: CASRTSLGLANTYNEQFF. Variable domain in full (rest from reference TRBV28 and TRBJ2-1): DVKVTQSSRYLVKRTGEKVFLECVQDMDHENMFWYRQDPGLGLRLIYFSYDVKMKEKGDIPEGYSVSREKKERFSLILESASTNQTSMYLCASRTSLGLANTYNEQFFGPGTRLTVL.

Ten or more counts support this clonotype. V gene TRBV10-3 combines with J gene TRBJ2-5, with TRBD1 identical over 8 bases. Looked up from germline, CDR1 is ENHRY and CDR2 is SYGVKD. This CDR3 is 13 amino acids long. The V segment lost 5 bases and the J segment 5 bases; nucleotides outside the gene matches: 4. CDR3 nucleotide sequence: TGTGCCATCAGTCGACAGGGGATGGAGACCCAGTACTTC. It is translated as CAISRQGMETQYF.

V gene TRBV29-1 combines with J gene TRBJ2-7, with a possible D match to TRBD1 (6 bases). This CDR3 is 13 amino acids long. Germline lookup yields CDR1 SQVTM and CDR2 ANQGSEA. With 6 bases removed from V and 3 bases from J, the gap between germline ends came to 15 bases. The CDR3, as DNA: TGCAGCGTGCACAGGGATGGGGACTACGAGCAGTACTTC. Amino acid sequence: CSVHRDGDYEQYF.

The V and J genes are TRBV28 and TRBJ2-7; D possibly corresponds to TRBD2 (5 bases). Germline V lookup: CDR1 MDHEN, CDR2 SYDVKM. This CDR3 has 14 residues. Trimming took 6 bases from V and 0 from J, leaving 12 bases between them. As DNA, the CDR3 is TGTGCCAGCAGATCTCGTGGGAGCTCCTACGAGCAGTACTTC. This gives the protein CASRSRGSSYEQYF.

V is TRBV7-3 and J is TRBJ2-7, with D maybe TRBD1 (5 bases). The CDR3 runs 15 residues. The germline gives CDR1 SGHTA, CDR2 FQGTGA. V gave up 5 bases and J gave up 1 base, with 15 bases separating them. The CDR3 here is CASSPKGPVSYEQYF. CDR3 DNA sequence: TGTGCCAGCAGCCCAAAGGGGCCCGTGTCCTACGAGCAGTACTTC.